This record concerns one T cell receptor beta chain sequence. Its antigen is not yet known. Base-call qualities are not available, and no considerably larger clone is one nucleotide away. V trim: 5 bases; J trim: 1 base; unmatched bases: 6. Counted from cysteine to phenylalanine, this CDR3 has 15 amino acids. Kept here is only the CDR3 DNA, which spans 45 bases and is read in frame from base 1. Reading the germline V gene (reference sequence) gives CDR1 MNHEY and CDR2 SMNVEV. The sample comes from a study of cytomegalovirus exposure and HLA in healthy donors (dated by TCRdb to the late 2010s). For context, the study as a whole: According to a later analysis, the roughly 130 validation repertoires were produced on the same platform as the approximately 690 repertoires of the first cohort. The study aimed to test whether signatures of past pathogen exposure could be identified by cataloging public T cell receptors. Along with the approximately 670-subject first cohort, a separate validation cohort of around 120 different subjects was used. High-throughput TCR immunosequencing, statistical association of individual TCRs with disease status, and machine learning were combined to predict cytomegalovirus infection status. General findings and caveats noted by the study authors: In the study, approximately 150 TCR beta chains were listed as associated with cytomegalovirus. According to the authors, the approach could potentially be generalized to other disease states and immunological phenotypes. Subsequent analysis determined that TCRs grouped into clusters in the first cohort also showed a tendency toward co-occurrence across the 120 or so validation repertoires, and approximately 93% of cluster scores exceeded 0. Three of the identified cytomegalovirus-associated TCR beta chains were confirmed in vitro to be specific for cytomegalovirus antigens. The classifier was reported to diagnose cytomegalovirus status with high specificity and sensitivity in both the original and validation cohorts. All 130 or so repertoires were used to score co-occurrence in the validation cohort in a later analysis, because that analysis had no HLA typing for the cohort. While some public TCRs were present in many individuals, most TCR sequences turned up only very rarely across donors.

Donors formed part of the validation cohort, which comprised over a hundred subjects and was distinct from the first cohort of some 700 subjects. Library construction relied on the immunoSEQ multiplex PCR assay. The authors processed their data as follows. A statistical classification framework was built for diagnosing cytomegalovirus status from the catalog of TCR beta chain sequences. The clones in this table, taken by TCRdb from immuneACCESS, are in-frame only. Not every clone is retained; where verified, under half of the shortfall comes from an unresolved V gene, and the cause of the rest is unknown. V and J calls and clone size are copied from that table; D and trimming were computed from the DNA. Across this sample there are roughly 150,000 clones, with around 96% seen only once. Roughly 0.83% of the sample is held by the ten biggest clonotypes.

This receptor was taken from a woman aged 18-35 years in good health and CMV-seronegative. The material sequenced was PBMCs. The chain is encoded by TRBV27 joined to TRBJ1-2, with 8 middle bases fitting TRBD1. The CDR3 amino acid sequence is: CASSPGTGVNYGYTF. The sequenced DNA is TGTGCCAGCAGTCCGGGGACAGGCGTTAACTATGGCTACACCTTC.